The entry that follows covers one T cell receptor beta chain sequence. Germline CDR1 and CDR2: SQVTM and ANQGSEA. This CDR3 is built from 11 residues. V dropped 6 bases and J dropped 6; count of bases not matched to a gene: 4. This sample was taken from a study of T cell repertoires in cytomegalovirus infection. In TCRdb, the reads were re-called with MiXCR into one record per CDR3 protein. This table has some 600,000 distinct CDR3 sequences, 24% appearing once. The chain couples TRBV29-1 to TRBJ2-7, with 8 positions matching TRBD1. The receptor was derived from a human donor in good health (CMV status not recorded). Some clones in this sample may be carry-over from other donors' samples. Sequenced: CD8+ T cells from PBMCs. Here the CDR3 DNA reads TGCAGCGTCCAAACAGGGGGCGAGCAGTACGTC. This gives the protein CSVQTGGEQYV.